The 18 T cell receptor beta chains listed next were all sequenced from one sample in a study of T-cell reconstitution after alpha-beta-depleted transplantation in children. Study-wide results and caveats: Newly produced T cells mostly provided counts and TCRbeta diversity after one year, as hyperexpanded clones declined.

No antigen has been identified for these receptors. Unique molecular identifiers were incorporated into the prepared TCRbeta library. TCRdb ran MiXCR on the PCR reads and lists one entry per CDR3 protein. This table has about 300,000 distinct CDR3 sequences, around 7.3% appearing once. This sample comprised peripheral blood, obtained 360 days after TCRalphabeta/CD19-depleted stem cell transplant. These receptors were obtained from a female patient between 2 and 15 years old who had a stem cell transplant for Fanconi anemia, so the T cells may come from the graft donor.

This clonotype was counted at least ten times. The chain recombines TRBV29-1 with TRBJ2-2, with TRBD1 identical over 8 bases. The CDR3 covers 13 residues. The J segment lost 5 bases and the V segment lost 7 bases, leaving 6 bases of the junction unmatched. Germline V CDR1 and CDR2: SQVTM, ANQGSEA. CDR3 protein: CSADRGGTGELFF. CDR3 DNA sequence: TGCAGCGCCGACAGGGGTGGGACCGGGGAGCTGTTTTTT.

This clonotype showed up many times. J is TRBJ2-5 and V is TRBV28; maybe TRBD2 (5 bases). The germline V gene encodes CDR1 MDHEN and CDR2 SYDVKM. This CDR3 comprises 13 residues. Trimming removed 3 bases at V and 5 bases at J, with 10 bases between. In DNA, the CDR3 is TGTGCCAGCAGTTTTCGGGGTTCCGAGACCCAGTACTTC. It translates to CASSFRGSETQYF.

This clonotype has just a few counts. The rearrangement joins TRBV4-2 to TRBJ2-2; 13 bases map to TRBD2. Trimming at V came to 0 bases and at J to 6 bases, leaving 1 base not matched to a gene. CDR1 LGHNA and CDR2 YNFKEQ come from the germline V gene. The CDR3 length is 16 residues. The DNA for the CDR3 is TGTGCCAGCAGCCAAGATACTAGCGGGAGGGCCGGGGAGCTGTTTTTT. Its translation is CASSQDTSGRAGELFF.

This clonotype was seen repeatedly, ten times or more. The V gene is TRBV24-1, the J gene TRBJ2-7; D is ambiguous. Germline V gene data show CDR1 as KGHDR and CDR2 as SFDVKD. The CDR3 contains 12 residues. With 3 bases removed from V and 3 bases from J, the gap between germline ends came to 5 bases. The CDR3 region has the DNA TGTGCCACCAGTGATCAGGACTACGAGCAGTACTTC. This encodes CATSDQDYEQYF.

This clonotype was recorded at least ten times. V is TRBV9 and J is TRBJ1-2; a possible D gene is TRBD1 (5 bases). CDR1 and CDR2 (germline): SGDLS, YYNGEE. V was trimmed by 6 bases and J by 5 bases, leaving 17 bases between them. This CDR3 has 14 residues. Here the CDR3 reads CASTLNRGKYGYTF. The CDR3 DNA reads TGTGCCAGCACCTTGAATCGGGGGAAGTATGGCTACACCTTC. The entire variable domain, with the rest obtained from reference TRBV9 and TRBJ1-2, is as follows: DSGVTQTPKHLITATGQRVTLRCSPRSGDLSVYWYQQSLDQGLQFLIQYYNGEERAKGNILERFSAQQFPDLHSELNLSSLELGDSALYFCASTLNRGKYGYTFGSGTRLTVV.

The chain links TRBV3-1 to TRBJ1-4; D remains unclear. CDR1 LGHDT and CDR2 YNNKEL come from the germline V gene (reference sequence). This CDR3 region has 12 residues. The V end lost 7 bases, the J end lost 14 bases, and 17 bases lay between the germline ends. DNA for the CDR3: TGTGCCAGCAACCTAGAAGACGGTATGCTGTTTTTT. This encodes CASNLEDGMLFF.

In this sample, this clonotype turned up many times. The chain uses TRBV5-1 and TRBJ2-5, with a possible D match to TRBD2 (6 bases). This CDR3 is built from 17 residues. The germline CDR1 and CDR2 sequences are SGHRS and YFSETQ. Between the trimmed V and J ends, which lost 5 bases and 2 bases, there was a span of 22 bases. CDR3 residues: CASRKSGTPSGQETQYF. The CDR3 DNA reads TGCGCCAGCAGAAAATCCGGGACTCCATCGGGTCAAGAGACCCAGTACTTC.

There are many counts of this clonotype. The V call is TRBV5-1, the J call TRBJ2-5; D is ambiguous. Germline CDR1 and CDR2: SGHRS and YFSETQ. Trimming removed 3 bases from V and 2 bases from J, with 8 bases in between. The CDR3 is 13 residues long. The CDR3 DNA sequence: TGCGCCAGCAGCTGGAGCGTTCAAGAGACCCAGTACTTC. Protein: CASSWSVQETQYF.

The chain recombines TRBV7-9 with TRBJ1-2, with D possibly being TRBD1 (5 bases). The CDR3 is 13 amino acids. Germline V gene data show CDR1 as SEHNR and CDR2 as FQNEAQ (reference sequence). The germline V and J ends were trimmed by 8 bases and 4 bases, with 14 bases remaining between them. CDR3 nucleotides: TGTGCCAGCGGGGCAGGGTTGAGCTATGGCTACACCTTC. Protein: CASGAGLSYGYTF.

This clonotype was seen more than once but under ten times. The V gene is TRBV25-1, the J gene TRBJ2-1, with 10 positions matching TRBD2. Losses at the gene ends were 4 bases for V and 2 bases for J; bases not matched to a gene: 2. The germline V gene encodes CDR1 MGHDK and CDR2 SYGVNS. The CDR3 runs to 15 residues. The CDR3 bases are TGTGCCAGCAGTGTCGGACTAGCGGCCTACAATGAGCAGTTCTTC. This sequence encodes CASSVGLAAYNEQFF. Complete variable domain (other parts from reference TRBV25-1 and TRBJ2-1): EADIYQTPRYLVIGTGKKITLECSQTMGHDKMYWYQQDPGMELHLIHYSYGVNSTEKGDLSSESTVSRIRTEHFPLTLESARPSHTSQYLCASSVGLAAYNEQFFGPGTRLTVL.

This clonotype was seen just once. The V call is TRBV9, the J call TRBJ2-5; TRBD2 agrees at 10 bases. V lost 0 bases, J lost 5 bases, and 10 bases stayed unmatched. This CDR3 comprises 17 residues. Per germline, CDR1 SGDLS and CDR2 YYNGEE. In DNA, the CDR3 is TGTGCCAGCAGCGTAGGCCTAGAGCGGGAGGGTATGGAGACCCAGTACTTC. This sequence encodes CASSVGLEREGMETQYF.

Many counts were recorded for this clonotype. The chain couples TRBV20-1 to TRBJ1-1; possibly TRBD1 for D (5 bases). This CDR3 contains 15 residues. CDR1 and CDR2 (germline): DFQATT, SNEGSKA (reference sequence). Between the trimmed V and J ends, which lost 0 bases and 3 bases, there was a span of 14 bases. The chain's CDR3 is CSARDRGRGDTEAFF. The CDR3 DNA sequence: TGCAGTGCTAGAGATAGAGGCAGAGGGGACACTGAAGCTTTCTTT.

This clonotype was picked up many times. V is TRBV9 and J is TRBJ2-3; 7 bases are shared with TRBD2. With 1 base clipped from V and 2 bases from J, the junction kept 4 bases outside the gene matches. CDR3 length equals 15 residues. Germline CDR1 is SGDLS and CDR2 is YYNGEE. The CDR3 protein is CASSVTAGVTDTQYF. Here the CDR3 DNA reads TGTGCCAGCAGCGTAACTGCGGGGGTCACAGATACGCAGTATTTT.

This clonotype was recorded at least ten times. This chain links TRBV14 with TRBJ2-1; 11 nucleotides align to TRBD2. Unmatched junction bases numbered 2, after V lost 4 bases and J lost 0 bases. CDR1 SGHDN and CDR2 FVKESK come from the germline V gene. This CDR3 has 16 amino acids. The CDR3 reads CASSLLAGVSYNEQFF. CDR3 sequence (DNA): TGTGCCAGCAGCCTACTAGCGGGAGTCTCCTACAATGAGCAGTTCTTC.

This clonotype was detected ten times or more. The V call is TRBV20-1, the J call TRBJ1-2; 7 bases are shared with TRBD1. Germline CDR1 and CDR2: DFQATT and SNEGSKA (reference sequence). The CDR3 covers 15 residues. The V segment lost 5 bases and the J segment 1 base; nucleotides outside the gene matches: 10. The CDR3 reads CSAPPRDRSNYGYTF. Here the CDR3 DNA reads TGCAGTGCTCCTCCGCGGGACAGAAGTAACTATGGCTACACCTTC.

This clonotype came up many times. V usage is TRBV15 and J usage is TRBJ2-2; TRBD2 might be the D (6 bases). Trimming cost V 0 bases and J 4 bases, with 15 bases left between them. This CDR3 is built from 17 residues. CDR1 and CDR2 (germline): LNHNV, YYDKDF (reference sequence). The CDR3 protein is CATSRDRGGVGTGELFF. Written as DNA, the CDR3 is TGTGCCACCAGCAGAGATCGGGGCGGGGTAGGCACCGGGGAGCTGTTTTTT. The complete variable domain, with remaining parts taken from reference TRBV15 and TRBJ2-2, reads DAMVIQNPRYQVTQFGKPVTLSCSQTLNHNVMYWYQQKSSQAPKLLFHYYDKDFNNEADTPDNFQSRRPNTSFCFLDIRSPGLGDTAMYLCATSRDRGGVGTGELFFGEGSRLTVL.

At least ten counts were recorded for this clonotype. In DNA form, the CDR3 reads TGTGCCAGCAGTTCTCAGGCGTTTAGCACAGATACGCAGTATTTT. Protein product: CASSSQAFSTDTQYF. The genes are TRBV6-5 and TRBJ2-3; D ambiguous. The CDR3 extends over 15 amino acids. Germline-derived CDR1 and CDR2 are MNHEY and SVGAGI. V lost 4 bases and J lost 0, with 11 bases in between.

This clonotype appeared many times. The chain has TRBV12-3 or TRBV12-4 and TRBJ1-6; weak D call: TRBD1 (5 bases). There are 16 residues in the CDR3. Trimming took 3 bases from V and 6 from J, leaving 15 bases between them. CDR3 nucleotide sequence: TGTGCCAGCAGTTTCGCAGGGCCACTTTCTAATTCACCCCTCCACTTT. Translated, it gives CASSFAGPLSNSPLHF.